The clone carrying this T cell receptor (beta chain) was seen more than once but under ten times. The data are from a study of blood T cell repertoires in COVID-19. Turning to the study itself: Samples of COVID-19 (acute and convalescent) were obtained from the United States, Italy and Spain. T cells, B-cell-depleted T cells, or PBMCs provided the cDNA or gDNA that served as material.

This CDR3 has 13 residues. The V and J ends lost 0 bases and 12 bases respectively, with 14 bases between them. Germline-derived CDR1 and CDR2 are SEHNR and FQNEAQ (reference sequence). Source study methods: Estimates of nucleated cell counts were drawn from the amplification of reference gene primers. Libraries were prepared by immunoSEQ multiplex PCR; TCRdb keeps only in-frame clonotypes and omits some of them. That table furnishes V, J and clone size, whereas the DNA furnished D and trimming. The sample yields approximately 100,000 clones, 70% to 85% seen once. This chain joins TRBV7-9 and TRBJ1-2; D gene ambiguous. This sequence was found in an older man with active or convalescent COVID-19. Input material: peripheral blood. CDR3 nucleotides: TGTGCCAGCAGCTTAGCGCCGAGAGGTTGGCACACCTTC. Amino acids: CASSLAPRGWHTF. Full variable domain (rest looked up from reference TRBV7-9 and TRBJ1-2): DTGVSQNPRHKITKRGQNVTFRCDPISEHNRLYWYRQTLGQGPEFLTYFQNEAQLEKSRLLSDRFSAERPKGSFSTLEIQRTEQGDSAMYLCASSLAPRGWHTFGSGTRLTVV.